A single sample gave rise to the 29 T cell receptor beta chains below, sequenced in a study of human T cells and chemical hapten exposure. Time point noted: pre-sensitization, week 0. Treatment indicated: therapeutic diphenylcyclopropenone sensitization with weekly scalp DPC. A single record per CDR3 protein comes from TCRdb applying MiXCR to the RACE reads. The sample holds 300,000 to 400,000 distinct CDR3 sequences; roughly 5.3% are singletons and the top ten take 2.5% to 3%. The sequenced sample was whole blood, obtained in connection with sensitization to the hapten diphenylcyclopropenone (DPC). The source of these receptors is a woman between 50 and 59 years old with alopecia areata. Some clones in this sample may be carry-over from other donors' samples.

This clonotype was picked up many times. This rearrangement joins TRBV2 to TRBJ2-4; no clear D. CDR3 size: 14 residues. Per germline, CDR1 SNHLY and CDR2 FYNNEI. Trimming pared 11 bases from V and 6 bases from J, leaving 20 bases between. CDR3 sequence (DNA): TGTGCCTCCACCGGCGGCGGTTTAGGAAACATTCAGTACTTC. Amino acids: CASTGGGLGNIQYF.

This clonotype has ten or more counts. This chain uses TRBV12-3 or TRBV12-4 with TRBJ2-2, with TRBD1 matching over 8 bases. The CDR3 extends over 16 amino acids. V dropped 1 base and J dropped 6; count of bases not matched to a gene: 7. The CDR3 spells CASSLGTGNSAGELFF. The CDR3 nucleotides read TGTGCCAGCAGTTTAGGGACAGGGAATTCGGCCGGGGAGCTGTTTTTT.

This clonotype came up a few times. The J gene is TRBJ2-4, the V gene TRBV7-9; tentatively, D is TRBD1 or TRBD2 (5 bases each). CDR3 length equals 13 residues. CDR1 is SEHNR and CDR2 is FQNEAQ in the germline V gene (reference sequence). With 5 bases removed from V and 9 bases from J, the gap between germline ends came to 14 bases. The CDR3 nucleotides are TGTGCCAGCAGCCGAGGGACCCTTGCCATTCAGTACTTC. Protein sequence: CASSRGTLAIQYF.

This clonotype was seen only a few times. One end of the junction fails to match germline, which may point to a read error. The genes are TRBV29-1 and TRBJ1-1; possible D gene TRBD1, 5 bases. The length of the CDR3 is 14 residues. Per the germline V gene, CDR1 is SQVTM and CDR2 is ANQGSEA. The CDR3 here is CSVDSGGGDTVAFF. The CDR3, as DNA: TGCAGCGTTGATAGCGGGGGTGGCGACACTGTAGCTTTCTTT.

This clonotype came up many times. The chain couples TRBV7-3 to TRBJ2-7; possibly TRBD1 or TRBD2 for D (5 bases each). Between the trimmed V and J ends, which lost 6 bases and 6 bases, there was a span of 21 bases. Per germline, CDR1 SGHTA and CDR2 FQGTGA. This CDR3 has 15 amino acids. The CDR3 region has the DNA TGTGCCAGCAGTTTGCCCAGAGGGGTCTCGGGCGAGCAGTACTTC. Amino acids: CASSLPRGVSGEQYF.

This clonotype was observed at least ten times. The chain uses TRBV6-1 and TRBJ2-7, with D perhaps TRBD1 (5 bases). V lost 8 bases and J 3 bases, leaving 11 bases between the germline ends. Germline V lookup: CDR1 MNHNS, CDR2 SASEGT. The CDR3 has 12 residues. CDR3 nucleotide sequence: TGTGCCAGCGGAGCAGGGTACTACGAGCAGTACTTC. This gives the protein CASGAGYYEQYF.

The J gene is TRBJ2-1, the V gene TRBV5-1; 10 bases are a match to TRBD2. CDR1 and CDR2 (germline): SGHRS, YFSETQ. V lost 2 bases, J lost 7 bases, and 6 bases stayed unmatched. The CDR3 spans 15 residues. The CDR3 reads CASSFSGRLGNEQFF. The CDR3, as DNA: TGCGCCAGCAGCTTTAGCGGGAGGCTTGGAAATGAGCAGTTCTTC.

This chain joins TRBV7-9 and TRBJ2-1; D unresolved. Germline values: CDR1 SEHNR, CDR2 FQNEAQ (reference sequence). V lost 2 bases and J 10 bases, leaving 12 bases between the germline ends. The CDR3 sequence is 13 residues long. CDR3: CASSLSWAIEQFF. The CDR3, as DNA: TGTGCCAGCAGCTTATCGTGGGCGATCGAGCAGTTCTTC.

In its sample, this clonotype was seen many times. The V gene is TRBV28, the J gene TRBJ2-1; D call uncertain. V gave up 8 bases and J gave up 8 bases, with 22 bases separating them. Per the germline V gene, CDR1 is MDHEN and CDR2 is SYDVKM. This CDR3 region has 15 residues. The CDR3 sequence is CASRMVAATGDEQFF. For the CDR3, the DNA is TGTGCCAGCCGGATGGTAGCCGCCACTGGGGATGAGCAGTTCTTC.

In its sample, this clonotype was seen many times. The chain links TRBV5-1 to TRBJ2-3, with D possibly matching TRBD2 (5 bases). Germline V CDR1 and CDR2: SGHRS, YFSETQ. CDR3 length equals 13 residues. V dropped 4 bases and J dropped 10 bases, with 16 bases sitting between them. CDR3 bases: TGCGCCAGCAGCGAGGGAAGGCTCCGGGCGCAGTATTTT. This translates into CASSEGRLRAQYF. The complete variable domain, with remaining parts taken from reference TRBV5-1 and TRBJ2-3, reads KAGVTQTPRYLIKTRGQQVTLSCSPISGHRSVSWYQQTPGQGLQFLFEYFSETQRNKGNFPGRFSGRQFSNSRSEMNVSTLELGDSALYLCASSEGRLRAQYFGPGTRLTVL.

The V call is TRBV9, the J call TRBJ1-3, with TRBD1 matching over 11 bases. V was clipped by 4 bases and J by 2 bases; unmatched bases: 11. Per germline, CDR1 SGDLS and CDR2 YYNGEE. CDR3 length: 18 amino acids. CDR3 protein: CASSPGQGAGITGNTIYF. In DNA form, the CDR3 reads TGTGCCAGCAGCCCCGGACAGGGGGCAGGAATAACTGGAAACACCATATATTTT.

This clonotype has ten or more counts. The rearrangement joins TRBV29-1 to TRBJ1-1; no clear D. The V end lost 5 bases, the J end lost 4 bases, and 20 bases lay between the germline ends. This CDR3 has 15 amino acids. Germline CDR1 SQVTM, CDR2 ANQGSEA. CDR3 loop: CSVIGMEGRGTEAFF. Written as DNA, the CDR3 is TGCAGCGTTATTGGGATGGAAGGGCGGGGCACTGAAGCTTTCTTT.

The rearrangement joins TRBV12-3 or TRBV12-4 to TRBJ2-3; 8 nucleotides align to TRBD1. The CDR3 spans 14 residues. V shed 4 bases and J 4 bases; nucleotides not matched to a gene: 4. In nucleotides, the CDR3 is TGTGCCAGCAGTTGGACAGGGTCGGCAGATACGCAGTATTTT. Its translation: CASSWTGSADTQYF.

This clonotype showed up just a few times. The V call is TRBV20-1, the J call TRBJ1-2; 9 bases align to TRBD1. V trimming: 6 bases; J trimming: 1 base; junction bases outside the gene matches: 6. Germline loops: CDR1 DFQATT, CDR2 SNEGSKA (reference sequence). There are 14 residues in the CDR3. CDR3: CSAITGGRNYGYTF. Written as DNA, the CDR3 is TGCAGTGCCATTACAGGGGGCCGTAACTATGGCTACACCTTC.

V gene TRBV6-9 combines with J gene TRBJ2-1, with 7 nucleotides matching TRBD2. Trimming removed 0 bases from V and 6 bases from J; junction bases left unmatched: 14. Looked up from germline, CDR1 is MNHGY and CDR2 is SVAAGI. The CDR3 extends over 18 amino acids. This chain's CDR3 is CASSYSPAGTTYGNEQFF. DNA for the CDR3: TGTGCCAGCAGTTATTCACCGGCTGGGACTACTTACGGCAATGAGCAGTTCTTC.

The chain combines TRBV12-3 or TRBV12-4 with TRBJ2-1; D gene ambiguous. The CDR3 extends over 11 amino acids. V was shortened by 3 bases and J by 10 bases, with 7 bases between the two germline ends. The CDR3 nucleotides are TGTGCCAGCAGTTTTCCGGGCGAGCAGTTCTTC. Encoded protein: CASSFPGEQFF.

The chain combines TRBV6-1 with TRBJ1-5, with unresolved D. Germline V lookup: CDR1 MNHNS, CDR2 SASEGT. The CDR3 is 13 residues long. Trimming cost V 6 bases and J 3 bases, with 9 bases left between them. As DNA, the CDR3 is TGTGCCAGCAGCAACAGCTTCAATCAGCCCCAGCATTTT. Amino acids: CASSNSFNQPQHF.

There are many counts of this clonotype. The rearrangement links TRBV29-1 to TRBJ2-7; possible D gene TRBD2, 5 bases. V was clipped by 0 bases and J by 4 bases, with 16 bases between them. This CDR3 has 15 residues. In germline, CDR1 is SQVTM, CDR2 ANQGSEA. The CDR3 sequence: CSVEDRGAEKYEQYF. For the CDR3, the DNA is TGCAGCGTTGAAGATCGCGGAGCGGAGAAATACGAGCAGTACTTC.

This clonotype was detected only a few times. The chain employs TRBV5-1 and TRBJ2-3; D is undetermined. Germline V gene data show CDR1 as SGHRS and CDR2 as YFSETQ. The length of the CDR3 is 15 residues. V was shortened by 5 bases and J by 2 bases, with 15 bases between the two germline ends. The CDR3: CASRWSVAFTDTQYF. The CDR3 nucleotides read TGCGCCAGCAGGTGGAGCGTGGCCTTCACAGATACGCAGTATTTT.

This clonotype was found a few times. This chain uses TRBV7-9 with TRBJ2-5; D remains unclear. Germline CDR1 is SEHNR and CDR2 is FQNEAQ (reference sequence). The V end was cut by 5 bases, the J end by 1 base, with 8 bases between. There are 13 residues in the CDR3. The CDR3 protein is CASSLSLQETQYF. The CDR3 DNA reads TGTGCCAGCAGCCTAAGCCTCCAAGAGACCCAGTACTTC.

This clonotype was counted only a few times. In DNA, the CDR3 is TGCAGTGCTAGAGCCTTTTCTAGCGGGGGGGCCCCAGATACGCAGTATTTT. It specifies CSARAFSSGGAPDTQYF. The V call is TRBV20-1, the J call TRBJ2-3, with TRBD2 identical over 12 bases. Trimming removed 1 base from V and 4 bases from J; junction bases left unmatched: 9. The germline V gene encodes CDR1 DFQATT and CDR2 SNEGSKA (reference sequence). CDR3 length: 17 residues.

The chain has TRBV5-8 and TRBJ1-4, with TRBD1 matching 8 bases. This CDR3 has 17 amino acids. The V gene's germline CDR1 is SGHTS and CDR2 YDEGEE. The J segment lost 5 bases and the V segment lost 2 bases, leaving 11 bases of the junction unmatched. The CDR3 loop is CASSFRGLVVRNEKLFF. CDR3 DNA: TGTGCCAGCAGCTTCAGGGGGCTGGTTGTCAGGAATGAAAAACTGTTTTTT.

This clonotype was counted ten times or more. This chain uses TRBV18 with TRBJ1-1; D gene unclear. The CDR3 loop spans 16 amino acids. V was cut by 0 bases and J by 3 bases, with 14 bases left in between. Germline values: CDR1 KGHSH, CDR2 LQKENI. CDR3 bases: TGTGCCAGCTCACCACCGGTCATCGACTCGGACACTGAAGCTTTCTTT. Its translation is CASSPPVIDSDTEAFF.

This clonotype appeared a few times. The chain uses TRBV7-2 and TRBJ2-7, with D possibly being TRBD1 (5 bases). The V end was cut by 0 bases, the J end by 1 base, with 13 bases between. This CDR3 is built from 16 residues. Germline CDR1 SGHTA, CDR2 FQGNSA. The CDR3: CASSLAKGRLSYEQYF. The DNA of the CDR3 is TGTGCCAGCAGCTTAGCTAAGGGGCGGCTTTCCTACGAGCAGTACTTC.

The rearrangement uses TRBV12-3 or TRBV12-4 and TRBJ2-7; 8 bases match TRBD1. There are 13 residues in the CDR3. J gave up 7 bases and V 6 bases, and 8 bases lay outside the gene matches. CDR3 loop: CASSPFRGREQYF. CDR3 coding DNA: TGTGCCAGCAGCCCGTTCAGGGGGCGAGAGCAGTACTTC.

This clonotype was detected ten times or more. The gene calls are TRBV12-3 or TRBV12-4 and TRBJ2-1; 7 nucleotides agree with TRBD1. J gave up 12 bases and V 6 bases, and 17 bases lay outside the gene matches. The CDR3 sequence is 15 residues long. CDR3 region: CASSGDRALQFGQFF. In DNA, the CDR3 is TGTGCCAGCAGCGGTGACAGGGCCCTACAATTTGGGCAGTTCTTC.

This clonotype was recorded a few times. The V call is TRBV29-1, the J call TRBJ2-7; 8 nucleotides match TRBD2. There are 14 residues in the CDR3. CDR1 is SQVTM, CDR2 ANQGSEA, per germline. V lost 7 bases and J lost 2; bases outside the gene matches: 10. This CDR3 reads CSAEPLAGPYEQYF. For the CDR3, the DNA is TGCAGCGCCGAGCCCCTAGCGGGCCCCTACGAGCAGTACTTC.

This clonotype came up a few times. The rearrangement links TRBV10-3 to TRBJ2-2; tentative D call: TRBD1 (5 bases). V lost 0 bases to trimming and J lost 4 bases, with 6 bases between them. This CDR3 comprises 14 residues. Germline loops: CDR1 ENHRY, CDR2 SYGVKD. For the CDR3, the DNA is TGTGCCATCAGTGAGTCGACAGTCACCGGGGAGCTGTTTTTT. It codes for CAISESTVTGELFF.

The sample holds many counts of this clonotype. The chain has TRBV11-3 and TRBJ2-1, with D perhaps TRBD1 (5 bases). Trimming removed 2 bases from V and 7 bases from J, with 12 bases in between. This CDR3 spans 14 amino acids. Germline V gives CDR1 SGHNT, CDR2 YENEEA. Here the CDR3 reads CASSLSARDNEQFF. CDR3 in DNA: TGTGCCAGCAGCTTATCGGCCAGGGATAATGAGCAGTTCTTC.